One TCR beta chain is described in this entry. These data originate in a study of OX40 agonist ivuxolimab in advanced cancers. Measured with immunoSEQ multiplex PCR; TCRdb has only the in-frame clones, and not every one. The table includes 20,000 to 25,000 clones, around 78% detected once. The CDR3 totals 14 residues. CDR1 and CDR2 from the germline V gene are SGHDN and FVKESK. V lost 6 bases and J 3 bases, leaving 14 bases between the germline ends. The source was CD4+ or CD8+ T cells sorted from blood, collected in a trial of the OX40 agonist ivuxolimab. The V gene is TRBV14, the J gene TRBJ1-2; D is perhaps TRBD1 (5 bases). The sequence came from an adult with an advanced solid tumor such as melanoma, head and neck, liver or kidney cancer. CDR3: CASSPLLGDYGYTF. The CDR3 DNA follows: TGTGCCAGCAGTCCACTTTTGGGGGACTATGGCTACACCTTC.